This is a list of T cell receptor beta chains from one sample in a study of PD-1 blockade in classical Hodgkin lymphoma. Measured with immunoSEQ multiplex PCR; TCRdb has only the in-frame clones, and not every one. This sample has 21,000 or so clones, with 70% to 80% found just once. This material consisted of peripheral blood mononuclear cells (PBMCs), taken before the second cycle of nivolumab. These receptors came from a human donor with classical Hodgkin lymphoma. The CDR3 runs from the conserved cysteine through the conserved F or W. A D gene is named only where the DNA matches it firmly. Clone size, where shown, is once, few, many, or a class for clones that have expanded.

v_gene	abundance	j_gene	d_gene	CDR3aa	CDR3nt
TRBV12-5	-	TRBJ2-3	-	CASGSSGLNTDTQYF	TGTGCTAGTGGTTCCTCGGGGTTAAACACAGATACGCAGTATTTT
TRBV7-2	few	TRBJ1-2	TRBD1	CASSRPPGQGYGYTF	TGTGCCAGCAGCCGACCTCCGGGACAGGGTTATGGCTACACCTTC
TRBV6-5	-	TRBJ2-7	-	CASSYSGQYEQYF	TGTGCCAGCAGTTACTCTGGACAGTACGAGCAGTACTTC
TRBV20-1	-	TRBJ2-7	-	CSAGPYEQYF	TGCAGTGCTGGCCCCTACGAGCAGTACTTC
TRBV2	-	TRBJ1-4	-	CASSVGVSNEKLFF	TGTGCCAGCAGTGTCGGGGTATCTAATGAAAAACTGTTTTTT
TRBV9	-	TRBJ2-5	TRBD2	CASSVATSGGAETQYF	TGTGCCAGCAGCGTAGCGACTAGCGGGGGCGCAGAGACTCAGTACTTC
TRBV7-2	once	TRBJ1-2	TRBD1	CASSLGGQGKGYTF	TGTGCCAGCAGCTTAGGAGGACAGGGGAAGGGCTACACCTTC
TRBV7-2	medium-sized	TRBJ2-7	-	CASRLGAYEQYF	TGTGCCAGCAGGTTGGGGGCTTACGAGCAGTACTTC
TRBV18	-	TRBJ1-4	-	CASSRSEEKLFF	TGTGCCAGCTCAAGGAGCGAGGAAAAACTGTTTTTT
TRBV6-6	few	TRBJ2-7	-	CASSRGEQYF	TGTGCCAGCAGTCGGGGCGAGCAGTACTTC
TRBV14	few	TRBJ2-1	-	CASSQVGALSSYNEQFF	TGTGCCAGCAGCCAAGTGGGGGCCTTGAGCTCCTACAATGAGCAGTTCTTC
TRBV7-8	-	TRBJ1-2	TRBD1	CASSLASQGGYYGYTF	TGTGCCAGCAGCTTAGCCTCACAGGGGGGTTACTATGGCTACACCTTC
TRBV27	-	TRBJ1-1	-	CASTRGATDTEAFF	TGTGCCAGCACACGTGGGGCCACTGACACTGAAGCTTTCTTT
TRBV2	few	TRBJ1-5	-	CASGQFNQPQHF	TGTGCCAGCGGACAGTTCAATCAGCCCCAGCATTTT
TRBV6-1	-	TRBJ2-3	-	CASSEAPTDTQYF	TGTGCCAGCAGTGAGGCACCCACAGATACGCAGTATTTT
TRBV27	-	TRBJ2-3	TRBD2	CASSLAGGGTDTQYF	TGTGCCAGCAGTTTAGCGGGAGGAGGGACAGATACGCAGTATTTT
TRBV30	once	TRBJ2-1	TRBD1	CAWSLTRDRGKEFF	TGTGCCTGGAGCCTGACAAGAGACAGGGGAAAGGAGTTCTTC
TRBV7-9	few	TRBJ1-3	-	CASSPLRDSGNTIYF	TGTGCCAGCAGCCCCCTAAGAGATTCTGGAAACACCATATATTTT
TRBV7-9	-	TRBJ2-3	TRBD2	CASSGSGGQSTDTQYF	TGTGCCAGCAGCGGTAGCGGGGGGCAGAGCACAGATACGCAGTATTTT
TRBV9	-	TRBJ1-4	-	CASSRAETNEKLFF	TGTGCCAGCAGCAGGGCAGAGACGAATGAAAAACTGTTTTTT
TRBV2	-	TRBJ2-7	-	CATRKSGDPFTTYEQYF	TGTGCCACGCGGAAGTCAGGTGACCCCTTTACTACCTACGAGCAGTACTTC
TRBV19	few	TRBJ2-7	-	CASRDSSISYEQYF	TGTGCCAGTAGAGACAGTTCGATTTCCTACGAGCAGTACTTC
TRBV7-3	-	TRBJ2-7	-	CASSSTSLYEQYF	TGTGCCAGCAGCTCAACATCCCTCTACGAGCAGTACTTC
TRBV2	-	TRBJ2-3	-	CASTRGIDTQYF	TGTGCCAGCACCCGAGGGATAGATACGCAGTATTTT
TRBV10-3	-	TRBJ2-5	TRBD1	CAIMGSGGETQYF	TGTGCCATCATGGGTTCAGGGGGAGAGACCCAGTACTTC
TRBV2	-	TRBJ1-5	-	CASNLDSNQPQHF	TGTGCCAGCAATCTCGACAGCAATCAGCCCCAGCATTTT
TRBV9	-	TRBJ2-3	-	CASSVALASDTQYF	TGTGCCAGCAGCGTAGCTCTAGCATCCGATACGCAGTATTTT
TRBV5-4	-	TRBJ1-2	-	CASSLGVVPLYGYTF	TGTGCCAGCAGCTTGGGAGTGGTCCCCCTCTATGGCTACACCTTC
TRBV16	-	TRBJ2-7	TRBD1	CASSDDRAYEQYF	TGTGCCAGCAGTGATGACAGGGCCTACGAGCAGTACTTC
TRBV7-2	-	TRBJ2-7	-	CASSPYYEQYF	TGTGCCAGCAGCCCCTACTACGAGCAGTACTTC
TRBV11-2	-	TRBJ1-4	-	CASSLDLGTPGEKLFF	TGTGCCAGCAGCTTAGATTTGGGGACCCCCGGTGAAAAACTGTTTTTT
TRBV21-1	-	TRBJ2-5	-	CASTRLQETQYF	TGTGCCAGCACACGGCTACAAGAGACCCAGTACTTC
TRBV30	-	TRBJ1-5	-	CAWSVRSFYSNQPQHF	TGTGCCTGGAGTGTACGTAGTTTCTATAGCAATCAGCCCCAGCATTTT
TRBV20-1	-	TRBJ1-1	-	CSAPGQSEAFF	TGCAGTGCTCCAGGGCAATCTGAAGCTTTCTTT
TRBV5-1	-	TRBJ1-4	-	CASSPRSAGDNEKLFF	TGCGCCAGCAGCCCTCGGTCGGCCGGAGATAATGAAAAACTGTTTTTT
TRBV5-1	-	TRBJ2-2	-	CASSLQGTGELFF	TGCGCCAGCAGCTTGCAGGGTACCGGGGAGCTGTTTTTT
TRBV7-9	-	TRBJ2-7	TRBD1	CASSLFHDREGEQYF	TGTGCCAGCAGCTTATTTCACGACAGGGAAGGGGAGCAGTACTTC
TRBV7-9	-	TRBJ2-1	-	CASSPTSLVEQFF	TGTGCCAGCAGCCCTACTAGTCTTGTTGAGCAGTTCTTC
TRBV7-9	-	TRBJ2-7	TRBD1	CASSPDRLEQYF	TGTGCCAGCAGCCCGGACAGGCTTGAGCAGTACTTC
TRBV14	-	TRBJ1-2	-	CASSPANYGYTF	TGTGCCAGCAGCCCAGCTAACTATGGCTACACCTTC
TRBV28	-	TRBJ2-2	-	CASSFFTTQGTGELFF	TGTGCCAGCAGTTTCTTTACTACCCAGGGAACCGGGGAGCTGTTTTTT
TRBV9	-	TRBJ2-3	-	CASSVAFGDTQYF	TGTGCCAGCAGCGTTGCCTTTGGGGATACGCAGTATTTT
TRBV29-1	-	TRBJ1-2	-	CSVEDRGGGINYGYTF	TGCAGCGTTGAAGATCGGGGGGGCGGGATTAACTATGGCTACACCTTC
TRBV6-6	-	TRBJ1-1	-	CASSSTVNTEAFF	TGTGCCAGCAGTTCGACAGTGAACACTGAAGCTTTCTTT
TRBV7-9	once	TRBJ2-3	TRBD1	CASSLLRDRGVLVYF	TGTGCCAGCAGCTTATTACGGGACAGGGGGGTCCTTGTGTATTTT
TRBV7-9	once	TRBJ2-3	-	CASTLAQDTQYF	TGTGCCAGCACCCTAGCGCAGGATACGCAGTATTTT
TRBV5-1	-	TRBJ2-7	-	CASSLNDYEQYF	TGCGCCAGCAGCTTGAACGATTACGAGCAGTACTTC
TRBV4-2	-	TRBJ1-1	TRBD1	CASSLTGATEAFF	TGTGCCAGCAGCCTGACAGGGGCCACTGAAGCTTTCTTT
TRBV30	-	TRBJ1-2	-	CAWSVRESGGYTF	TGTGCCTGGAGTGTAAGGGAGAGTGGAGGCTACACCTTC
TRBV19	-	TRBJ1-5	-	CASSIRGRDQPQHF	TGTGCCAGTAGTATCCGGGGGAGGGACCAGCCCCAGCATTTT
TRBV2	once	TRBJ2-7	-	CASNRVVTGDEQYF	TGTGCCAGCAACAGGGTGGTGACTGGGGACGAGCAGTACTTC
TRBV2	few	TRBJ1-5	-	CASSERSGELQPQHF	TGTGCCAGCAGTGAAAGATCAGGGGAACTTCAGCCCCAGCATTTT
TRBV6-1	few	TRBJ2-5	-	CASIRETQYF	TGTGCCAGCATACGGGAGACCCAGTACTTC
TRBV9	-	TRBJ2-7	-	CASSVAGTPYEQYF	TGTGCCAGCAGCGTAGCCGGGACTCCGTACGAGCAGTACTTC
TRBV10-1	few	TRBJ2-2	-	CASSESLRVELFF	TGCGCCAGCAGTGAGTCGCTCCGGGTAGAGCTGTTTTTT
TRBV9	-	TRBJ2-4	-	CASSPRRGKNIQYF	TGTGCCAGCAGCCCACGCCGGGGCAAAAACATTCAGTACTTC
TRBV30	-	TRBJ1-3	TRBD1	CAWGTGGTGNTIYF	TGTGCCTGGGGAACAGGGGGAACTGGAAACACCATATATTTT
TRBV7-9	-	TRBJ2-6	-	CASSVDGLSGANVLTF	TGTGCCAGCAGCGTCGACGGCCTCTCTGGGGCCAACGTCCTGACTTTC
TRBV6-5	-	TRBJ1-3	-	CASSYEGVSGNTIYF	TGTGCCAGCAGTTACGAGGGAGTCTCTGGAAACACCATATATTTT